These 22 T cell receptor beta chains were sequenced from one sample in a study of blood T cell repertoires in COVID-19. Assay: immunoSEQ multiplex PCR; the TCRdb copy retains only in-frame clones and omits some. In the table there are hundreds of thousands of clones, 84% of which are singletons. Sequences were obtained from peripheral blood. Every receptor here comes from a man aged 25-45 years with active or convalescent COVID-19.

Only one count was recorded for this clone. The chain carries TRBV7-2 and TRBJ2-1; 8 bases are a match to TRBD2. The CDR3 spans 15 residues. The ends lost 4 bases at V and 3 bases at J; junction bases unmatched: 5. Germline V gene data show CDR1 as SGHTA and CDR2 as FQGNSA. The CDR3 nucleotides read TGTGCCAGCAGCTCAGACCGGGGGGGCTACAATGAGCAGTTCTTC. Protein sequence: CASSSDRGGYNEQFF.

This rearrangement joins TRBV5-4 to TRBJ1-1; D is unclear. In germline, CDR1 is SGHNT, CDR2 YYREEE (reference sequence). Trimming removed 4 bases at V and 3 bases at J, with 13 bases between. CDR3 size: 14 residues. The DNA for the CDR3 is TGTGCCAGCAGCCCACTCCCGGGAGACACTGAAGCTTTCTTT. Translating it yields CASSPLPGDTEAFF.

This clone was recorded a few times. CDR3 sequence: CASSPVGQGKRLPGNTIYF. The CDR3 bases are TGCGCCAGCAGCCCCGTGGGACAGGGCAAGAGGTTACCTGGAAACACCATATATTTT. This chain connects TRBV4-1 to TRBJ1-3; 9 positions match TRBD1. Looked up from germline, CDR1 is MGHRA and CDR2 is YSYEKL. CDR3 length: 19 residues. Germline trimming cut 4 bases from V and 2 bases from J; bases unmatched to any gene: 15.

The chain couples TRBV3-1 (or the pseudogene TRBV3-2) to TRBJ2-3; D gene ambiguous. Germline assignment: CDR1 LGHDT and CDR2 YNNKEL (reference sequence). The CDR3 is made up of 13 amino acids. V was pared by 1 base and J by 5 bases, with 7 bases between. CDR3 protein: CASSQAVRDTQYF. The CDR3 coding sequence is TGTGCCAGCAGCCAAGCGGTGAGAGATACGCAGTATTTT.

The J gene is TRBJ1-5, the V gene TRBV7-6; D is perhaps TRBD1 (6 bases). CDR3 size: 16 residues. V lost 5 bases, J lost 6 bases, and 20 bases lay in between. The germline V gene has CDR1 SGHVS and CDR2 FNYEAQ. The CDR3 here is CASSPTLTGFGQPQHF. The CDR3 nucleotides read TGTGCCAGCAGCCCCACCCTCACAGGGTTCGGTCAGCCCCAGCATTTT.

The CDR3 DNA is TGTGCCAGTAGTGCCCCCGACAGGGGTAACTATGGCTACACCTTC. Translation gives CASSAPDRGNYGYTF. The chain links TRBV19 to TRBJ1-2; 8 positions agree with TRBD1. After removal of 5 bases from V and 1 base from J, the junction contained 6 bases not matched to a gene. CDR3 size: 15 residues. CDR1 and CDR2 from the germline V gene are LNHDA and SQIVND (reference sequence).

V is TRBV6-2 or TRBV6-3 and J is TRBJ1-6; D is unclear. Germline CDR1 reads MNHEY; CDR2 reads SVGEGT. V lost 0 bases and J lost 8, with 11 bases in between. The CDR3 is 15 residues long. CDR3 bases: TGTGCCAGCAGTTACTCGTGGAGGGCAGATTCACCCCTCCACTTT. The encoded protein is CASSYSWRADSPLHF.

The V call is TRBV25-1, the J call TRBJ2-3, with 10 bases that match TRBD2. The V segment lost 4 bases and the J segment 2 bases; nucleotides outside the gene matches: 12. Germline V gene sequence: CDR1 MGHDK, CDR2 SYGVNS. The CDR3 covers 18 residues. CDR3 nucleotide sequence: TGTGCCAGCAGTGGGGAACTACTAGCGGGAAGCCCCACAGATACGCAGTATTTT. It encodes CASSGELLAGSPTDTQYF.

This clone was detected once. CDR3 nucleotide sequence: TGCGCCAGCAGCTTGAATAGCGGGGGAGATACGCAGTATTTT. Translation: CASSLNSGGDTQYF. The rearrangement links TRBV5-1 to TRBJ2-3; 9 nucleotides agree with TRBD2. Germline CDR1 and CDR2: SGHRS and YFSETQ. V dropped 1 base and J dropped 5; count of bases not matched to a gene: 2. The CDR3 runs 14 residues.

The chain is built from TRBV18 and TRBJ1-4, with D tentatively TRBD1 (5 bases). Germline V lookup: CDR1 KGHSH, CDR2 LQKENI. The ends were cut back, 6 bases at V and 7 bases at J, with 12 bases in the middle. There are 13 residues in the CDR3. This CDR3 reads CASSRGFGEKLFF. The DNA of the CDR3 is TGTGCCAGCTCTCGGGGGTTCGGTGAAAAACTGTTTTTT. Drawing the rest from reference TRBV18 and TRBJ1-4, the complete variable domain is NAGVMQNPRHLVRRRGQEARLRCSPMKGHSHVYWYRQLPEEGLKFMVYLQKENIIDESGMPKERFSAEFPKEGPSILRIQQVVRGDSAAYFCASSRGFGEKLFFGSGTQLSVL.

The J gene is TRBJ1-3, the V gene TRBV3-1 (or the pseudogene TRBV3-2); D remains ambiguous. CDR3 length: 16 residues. V was pared by 3 bases and J by 0 bases, with 12 bases between. The V gene's germline CDR1 is LGHDT and CDR2 YNNKEL (reference sequence). The CDR3 DNA reads as TGTGCCAGCAGCCAGAGCGGGTCGAGCTCTGGAAACACCATATATTTT. Translation: CASSQSGSSSGNTIYF.

This clone occurred once. The chain links TRBV30 to TRBJ1-3; D is unclear. Germline V gene sequence: CDR1 GTSNPN, CDR2 SVGIG (reference sequence). This CDR3 contains 16 residues. Deletions cut 1 base from V and 0 bases from J, with 13 bases between. For the CDR3, the DNA is TGTGCCTGGAGTGGCTCGGGGTTAAGCTCTGGAAACACCATATATTTT. It translates to CAWSGSGLSSGNTIYF.

The V and J genes are TRBV23-1 and TRBJ2-7, with TRBD1 matching 7 bases. TRBV23-1 is classed as an ORF, of uncertain function. The CDR3 runs to 16 residues. The ends lost 2 bases at V and 2 bases at J; junction bases unmatched: 9. CDR3 in amino acids: CASSQLGQEEAYEQYF. The CDR3 DNA reads as TGCGCCAGCAGTCAACTCGGACAGGAGGAAGCCTACGAGCAGTACTTC.

The chain uses TRBV28 and TRBJ1-5, with a tentative D call TRBD1 (5 bases). V was shortened by 2 bases and J by 7 bases, with 6 bases between the two germline ends. The CDR3 sequence is 12 residues long. The germline V gene has CDR1 MDHEN and CDR2 SYDVKM. The DNA of the CDR3 is TGTGCCAGCAGTTTAGGGGGGCAGCCCCAGCATTTT. It yields the protein CASSLGGQPQHF. Looking up the rest from reference TRBV28 and TRBJ1-5 gives the full variable domain: DVKVTQSSRYLVKRTGEKVFLECVQDMDHENMFWYRQDPGLGLRLIYFSYDVKMKEKGDIPEGYSVSREKKERFSLILESASTNQTSMYLCASSLGGQPQHFGDGTRLSIL.

This chain uses TRBV19 with TRBJ1-5; D uncertain. Germline lookup yields CDR1 LNHDA and CDR2 SQIVND (reference sequence). CDR3 length: 14 residues. The V end was cut by 4 bases, the J end by 7 bases, with 14 bases between. Written as DNA, the CDR3 is TGTGCCAGTAGTAAACCGATACAGATACAGCCCCAGCATTTT. The encoded protein is CASSKPIQIQPQHF.

The chain couples TRBV5-1 to TRBJ2-3, with D possibly matching TRBD2 (5 bases). There are 12 residues in the CDR3. Looked up from germline, CDR1 is SGHRS and CDR2 is YFSETQ. V lost 4 bases and J 3 bases, leaving 6 bases between the germline ends. The CDR3 reads CASSGGTDTQYF. DNA for the CDR3: TGCGCCAGCAGCGGAGGTACAGATACGCAGTATTTT.

The CDR3 DNA reads TGTGCCAGCAGTCCAGGGGGCGGTTCGTATGGCTACACCTTC. Protein product: CASSPGGGSYGYTF. The rearrangement joins TRBV25-1 to TRBJ1-2; 8 bases are shared with TRBD1. CDR1 and CDR2 (germline): MGHDK, SYGVNS. Trimming cost V 5 bases and J 5 bases; bases outside gene matches: 7. The CDR3 covers 14 residues.

The rearrangement links TRBV11-3 to TRBJ2-3; D unclear. Germline CDR1 reads SGHNT; CDR2 reads YENEEA. The V end lost 0 bases, the J end lost 7 bases, and 11 bases lay between the germline ends. This CDR3 has 14 residues. The CDR3 nucleotides are TGTGCCAGCAGCTTAGATTATTGGAGTAATACGCAGTATTTT. Translation: CASSLDYWSNTQYF.

The chain links TRBV19 to TRBJ2-7, with TRBD1 identical over 10 bases. V trimming: 8 bases; J trimming: 3 bases; junction bases outside the gene matches: 10. Germline assignment: CDR1 LNHDA and CDR2 SQIVND (reference sequence). The CDR3 spans 15 residues. In DNA, the CDR3 is TGTGCCAGTGGGATCGGGGACAGGGGTCTCTACGAGCAGTACTTC. Its translation: CASGIGDRGLYEQYF.

The rearrangement uses TRBV5-1 and TRBJ1-5; D call uncertain. The CDR3 runs 14 residues. Germline loops: CDR1 SGHRS, CDR2 YFSETQ. V was shortened by 4 bases and J by 0 bases, with 8 bases between the two germline ends. The CDR3 sequence is CASSPVSSNQPQHF. CDR3 coding DNA: TGCGCCAGCAGCCCCGTCAGTAGCAATCAGCCCCAGCATTTT.

The chain combines TRBV3-1 (or the pseudogene TRBV3-2) with TRBJ1-1; D is unresolved. The length of the CDR3 is 13 residues. Germline assignment: CDR1 LGHDT and CDR2 YNNKEL (reference sequence). Trimming pared 5 bases from V and 0 bases from J, leaving 7 bases between. CDR3 sequence (DNA): TGTGCCAGCAGCTTTTTTATGAACACTGAAGCTTTCTTT. Protein: CASSFFMNTEAFF.

The gene calls are TRBV2 and TRBJ2-7; the D gene is possibly TRBD2 (6 bases). The V and J ends lost 5 bases and 4 bases respectively, with 18 bases between them. Germline V gene data show CDR1 as SNHLY and CDR2 as FYNNEI. The CDR3 extends over 15 amino acids. CDR3 coding DNA: TGTGCCAGCAGTATCTTCGGGGGTGAGGGGTACGAGCAGTACTTC. The encoded protein is CASSIFGGEGYEQYF.